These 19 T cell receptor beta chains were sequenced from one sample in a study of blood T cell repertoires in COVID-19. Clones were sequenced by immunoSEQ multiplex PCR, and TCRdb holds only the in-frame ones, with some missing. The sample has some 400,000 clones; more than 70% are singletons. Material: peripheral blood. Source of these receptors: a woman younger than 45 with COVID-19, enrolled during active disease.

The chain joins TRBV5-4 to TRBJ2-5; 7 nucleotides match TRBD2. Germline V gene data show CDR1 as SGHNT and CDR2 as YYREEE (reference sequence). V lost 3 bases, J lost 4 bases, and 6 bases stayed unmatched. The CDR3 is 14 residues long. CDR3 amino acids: CASSSQGEGETQYF. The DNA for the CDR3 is TGTGCCAGCAGCTCACAAGGGGAGGGAGAGACCCAGTACTTC.

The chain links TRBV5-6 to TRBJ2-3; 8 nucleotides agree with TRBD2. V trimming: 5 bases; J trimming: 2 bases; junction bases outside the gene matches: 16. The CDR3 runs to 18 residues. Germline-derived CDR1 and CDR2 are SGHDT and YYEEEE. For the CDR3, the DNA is TGTGCCAGCAGTCAGGTAGAGGGCTTAGCGGGGAACACAGATACGCAGTATTTT. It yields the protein CASSQVEGLAGNTDTQYF.

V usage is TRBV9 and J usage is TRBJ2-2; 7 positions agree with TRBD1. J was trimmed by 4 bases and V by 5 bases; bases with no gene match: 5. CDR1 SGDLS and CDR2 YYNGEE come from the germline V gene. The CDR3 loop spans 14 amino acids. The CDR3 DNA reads TGTGCCAGCAGTTCCGGGACAGTCACCGGGGAGCTGTTTTTT. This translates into CASSSGTVTGELFF.

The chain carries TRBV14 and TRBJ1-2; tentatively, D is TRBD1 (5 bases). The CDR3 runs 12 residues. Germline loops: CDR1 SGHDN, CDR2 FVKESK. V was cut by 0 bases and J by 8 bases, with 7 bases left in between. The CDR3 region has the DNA TGTGCCAGCAGCCAAGAAAGGGGAGGCTACACCTTC. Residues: CASSQERGGYTF.

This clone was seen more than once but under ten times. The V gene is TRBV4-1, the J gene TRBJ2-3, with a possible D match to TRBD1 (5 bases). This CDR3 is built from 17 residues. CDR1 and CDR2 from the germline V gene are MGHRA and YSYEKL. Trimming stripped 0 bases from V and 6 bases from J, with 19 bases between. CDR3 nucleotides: TGCGCCAGCAGCCAAGATGGCCCTCCCAGGGTGCGGGATACGCAGTATTTT. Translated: CASSQDGPPRVRDTQYF.

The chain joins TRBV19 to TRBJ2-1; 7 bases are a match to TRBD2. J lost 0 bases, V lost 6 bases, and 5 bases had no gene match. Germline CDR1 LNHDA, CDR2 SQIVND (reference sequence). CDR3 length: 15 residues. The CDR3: CASRSSGDSYNEQFF. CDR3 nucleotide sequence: TGTGCCAGTAGGTCCAGCGGGGACTCCTACAATGAGCAGTTCTTC.

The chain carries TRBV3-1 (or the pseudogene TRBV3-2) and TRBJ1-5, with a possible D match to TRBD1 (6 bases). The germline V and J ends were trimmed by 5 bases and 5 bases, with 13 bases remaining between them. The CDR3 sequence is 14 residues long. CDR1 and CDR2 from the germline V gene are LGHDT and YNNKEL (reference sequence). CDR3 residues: CASSSGTNDQPQHF. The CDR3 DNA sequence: TGTGCCAGCAGCTCCGGGACAAACGATCAGCCCCAGCATTTT.

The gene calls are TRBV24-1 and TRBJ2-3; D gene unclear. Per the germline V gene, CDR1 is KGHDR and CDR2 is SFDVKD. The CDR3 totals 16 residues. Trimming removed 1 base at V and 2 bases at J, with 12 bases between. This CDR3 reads CATSDFRLSNTDTQYF. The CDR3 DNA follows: TGTGCCACCAGTGATTTCCGACTGAGCAACACAGATACGCAGTATTTT.

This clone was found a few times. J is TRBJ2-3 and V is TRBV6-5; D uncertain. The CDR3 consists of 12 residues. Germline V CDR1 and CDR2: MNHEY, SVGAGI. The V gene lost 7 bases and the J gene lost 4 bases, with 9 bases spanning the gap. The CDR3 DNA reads TGTGCCAGCATAGCCTCAGCAGATACGCAGTATTTT. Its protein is CASIASADTQYF.

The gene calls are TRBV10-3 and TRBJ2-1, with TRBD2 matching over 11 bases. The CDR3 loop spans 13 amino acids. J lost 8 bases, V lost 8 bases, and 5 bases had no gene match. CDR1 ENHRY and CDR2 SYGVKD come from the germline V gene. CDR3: CAIGTSGRDEQFF. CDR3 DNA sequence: TGTGCCATCGGAACTAGCGGGAGAGATGAGCAGTTCTTC.

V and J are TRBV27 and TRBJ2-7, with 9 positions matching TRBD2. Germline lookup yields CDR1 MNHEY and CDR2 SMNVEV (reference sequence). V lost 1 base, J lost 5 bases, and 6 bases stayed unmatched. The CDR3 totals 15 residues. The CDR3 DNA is TGTGCCAGCAGTTTATATAGCGGGAGCATAAACGAGCAGTACTTC. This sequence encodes CASSLYSGSINEQYF.

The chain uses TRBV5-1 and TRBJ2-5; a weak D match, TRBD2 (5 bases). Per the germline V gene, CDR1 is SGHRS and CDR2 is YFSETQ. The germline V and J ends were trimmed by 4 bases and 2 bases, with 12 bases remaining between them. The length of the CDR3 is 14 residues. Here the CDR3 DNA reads TGCGCCAGCAGCCTACGGACTTCACAAGAGACCCAGTACTTC. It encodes CASSLRTSQETQYF.

The CDR3 nucleotides are TGTGCCAGCTCACCCCCGCAGCCCCAGCATTTT. Amino acids: CASSPPQPQHF. The chain has TRBV18 and TRBJ1-5; no reliable D call. CDR3 length equals 11 residues. In germline, CDR1 is KGHSH, CDR2 LQKENI. V lost 3 bases to trimming and J lost 7 bases, with 4 bases between them. Full variable domain (outside the CDR3, taken from reference TRBV18 and TRBJ1-5): NAGVMQNPRHLVRRRGQEARLRCSPMKGHSHVYWYRQLPEEGLKFMVYLQKENIIDESGMPKERFSAEFPKEGPSILRIQQVVRGDSAAYFCASSPPQPQHFGDGTRLSIL.

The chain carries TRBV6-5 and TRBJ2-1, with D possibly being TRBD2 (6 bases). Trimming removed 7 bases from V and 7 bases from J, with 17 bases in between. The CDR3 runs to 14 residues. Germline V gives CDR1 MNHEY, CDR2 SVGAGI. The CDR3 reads CASTLTRSVNEQFF. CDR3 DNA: TGTGCCAGCACTTTGACTAGATCGGTGAATGAGCAGTTCTTC.

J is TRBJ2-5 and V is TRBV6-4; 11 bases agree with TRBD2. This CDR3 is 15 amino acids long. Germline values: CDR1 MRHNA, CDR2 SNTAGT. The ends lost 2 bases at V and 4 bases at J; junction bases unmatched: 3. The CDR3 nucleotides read TGTGCCAGCAGTGACGTAGCGGGAGGGCCAGAGACCCAGTACTTC. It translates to CASSDVAGGPETQYF.

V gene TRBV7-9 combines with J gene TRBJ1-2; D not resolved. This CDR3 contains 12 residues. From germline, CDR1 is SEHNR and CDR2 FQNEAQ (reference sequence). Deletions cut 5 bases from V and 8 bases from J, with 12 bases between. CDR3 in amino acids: CASSVGDWGYTF. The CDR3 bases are TGTGCCAGCAGCGTCGGGGATTGGGGCTACACCTTC. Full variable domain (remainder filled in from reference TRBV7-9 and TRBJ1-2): DTGVSQNPRHKITKRGQNVTFRCDPISEHNRLYWYRQTLGQGPEFLTYFQNEAQLEKSRLLSDRFSAERPKGSFSTLEIQRTEQGDSAMYLCASSVGDWGYTFGSGTRLTVV.

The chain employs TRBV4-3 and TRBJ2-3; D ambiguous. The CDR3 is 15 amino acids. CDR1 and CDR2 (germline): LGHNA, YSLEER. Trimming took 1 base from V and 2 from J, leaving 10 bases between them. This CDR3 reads CASSQVWAATDTQYF. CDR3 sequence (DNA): TGCGCCAGCAGCCAAGTTTGGGCTGCCACAGATACGCAGTATTTT.

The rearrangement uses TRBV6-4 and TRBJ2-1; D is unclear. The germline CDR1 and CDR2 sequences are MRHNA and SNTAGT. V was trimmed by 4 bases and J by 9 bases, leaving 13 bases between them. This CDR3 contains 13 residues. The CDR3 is CASSGVALGEQFF. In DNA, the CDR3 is TGTGCCAGCAGTGGCGTAGCTTTGGGTGAGCAGTTCTTC.

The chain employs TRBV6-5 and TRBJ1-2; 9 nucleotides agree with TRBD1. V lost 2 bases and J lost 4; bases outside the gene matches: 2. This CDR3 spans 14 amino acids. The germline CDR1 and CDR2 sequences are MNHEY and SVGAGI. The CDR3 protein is CASSYRQGGYGYTF. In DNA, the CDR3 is TGTGCCAGCAGTTACCGACAGGGGGGCTATGGCTACACCTTC.